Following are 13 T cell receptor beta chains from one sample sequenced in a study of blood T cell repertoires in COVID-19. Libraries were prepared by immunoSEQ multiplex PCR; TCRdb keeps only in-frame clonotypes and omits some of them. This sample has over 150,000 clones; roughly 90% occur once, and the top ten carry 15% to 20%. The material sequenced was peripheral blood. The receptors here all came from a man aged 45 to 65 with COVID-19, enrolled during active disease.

The CDR3 spells CASSIGGIWGREILMNTEAFF. CDR3 DNA sequence: TGTGCCAGTAGTATCGGGGGTATTTGGGGTCGAGAGATTCTTATGAACACTGAAGCTTTCTTT. The chain couples TRBV19 to TRBJ1-1; TRBD1 might be the D (5 bases). V lost 3 bases to trimming and J lost 0 bases, with 29 bases between them. Germline-derived CDR1 and CDR2 are LNHDA and SQIVND (reference sequence). The CDR3 consists of 21 residues.

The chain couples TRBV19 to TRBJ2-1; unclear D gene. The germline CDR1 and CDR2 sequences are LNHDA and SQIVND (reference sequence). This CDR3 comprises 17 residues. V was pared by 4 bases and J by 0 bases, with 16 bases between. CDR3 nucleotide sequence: TGTGCCAGTAGTAGCCTGACTCCACTACTCTCCTACAATGAGCAGTTCTTC. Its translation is CASSSLTPLLSYNEQFF.

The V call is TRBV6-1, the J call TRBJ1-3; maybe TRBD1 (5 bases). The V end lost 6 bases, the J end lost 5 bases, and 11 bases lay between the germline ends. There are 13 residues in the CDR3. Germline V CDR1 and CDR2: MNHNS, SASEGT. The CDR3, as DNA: TGTGCCAGCAGCCCCGACAGCAGAAACACCATATATTTT. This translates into CASSPDSRNTIYF.

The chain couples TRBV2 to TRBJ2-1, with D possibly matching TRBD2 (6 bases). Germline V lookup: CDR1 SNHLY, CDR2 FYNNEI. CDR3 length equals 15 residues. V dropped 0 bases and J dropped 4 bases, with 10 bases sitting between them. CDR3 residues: CASSEALAAYNEQFF. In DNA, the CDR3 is TGTGCCAGCAGTGAAGCGTTAGCGGCGTACAATGAGCAGTTCTTC.

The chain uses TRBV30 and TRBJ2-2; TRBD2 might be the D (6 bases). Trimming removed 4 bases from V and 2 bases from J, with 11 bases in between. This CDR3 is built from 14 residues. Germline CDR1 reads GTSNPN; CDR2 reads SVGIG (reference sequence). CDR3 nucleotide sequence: TGTGCCTGGAATACGGGGGTAAACACCGGGGAGCTGTTTTTT. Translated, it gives CAWNTGVNTGELFF.

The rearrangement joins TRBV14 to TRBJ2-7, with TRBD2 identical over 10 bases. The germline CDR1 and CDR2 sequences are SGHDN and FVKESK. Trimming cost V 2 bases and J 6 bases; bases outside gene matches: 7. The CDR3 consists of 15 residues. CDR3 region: CASSQISSGSSEQYF. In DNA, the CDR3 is TGTGCCAGCAGCCAAATCTCTAGCGGGAGTTCCGAGCAGTACTTC.

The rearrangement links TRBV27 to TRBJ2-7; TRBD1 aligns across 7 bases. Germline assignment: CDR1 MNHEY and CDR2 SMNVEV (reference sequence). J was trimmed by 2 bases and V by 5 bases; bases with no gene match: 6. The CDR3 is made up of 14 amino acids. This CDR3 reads CASSISRGPYEQYF. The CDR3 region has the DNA TGTGCCAGCAGTATAAGTAGGGGGCCCTACGAGCAGTACTTC.

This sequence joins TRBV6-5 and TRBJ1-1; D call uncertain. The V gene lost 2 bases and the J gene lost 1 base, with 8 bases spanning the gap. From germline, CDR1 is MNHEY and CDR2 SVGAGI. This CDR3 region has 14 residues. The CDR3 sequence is CASSYDSRNTEAFF. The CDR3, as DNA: TGTGCCAGCAGTTACGATTCCAGGAACACTGAAGCTTTCTTT.

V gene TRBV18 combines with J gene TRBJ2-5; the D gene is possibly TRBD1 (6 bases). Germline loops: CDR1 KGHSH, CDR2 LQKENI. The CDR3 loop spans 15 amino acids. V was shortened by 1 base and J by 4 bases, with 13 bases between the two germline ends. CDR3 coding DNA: TGTGCCAGCTCACCACGAGGGGGTTTGCGAGAGACCCAGTACTTC. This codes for CASSPRGGLRETQYF.

The CDR3 region is CASSLAGIGYEQYF. The CDR3 DNA reads TGTGCCAGCAGCTTGGCGGGGATTGGCTACGAGCAGTACTTC. The rearrangement uses TRBV7-9 and TRBJ2-7; TRBD2 is a possible D gene (6 bases). The V end was cut by 3 bases, the J end by 3 bases, with 12 bases between. The V gene's germline CDR1 is SEHNR and CDR2 FQNEAQ (reference sequence). The CDR3 consists of 14 residues.

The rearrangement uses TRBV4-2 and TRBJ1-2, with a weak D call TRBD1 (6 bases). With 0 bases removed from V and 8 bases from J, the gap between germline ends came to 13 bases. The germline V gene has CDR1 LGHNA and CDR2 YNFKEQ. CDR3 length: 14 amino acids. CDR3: CASSQDIKGDGYTF. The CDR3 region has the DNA TGTGCCAGCAGCCAAGATATCAAGGGGGACGGCTACACCTTC.

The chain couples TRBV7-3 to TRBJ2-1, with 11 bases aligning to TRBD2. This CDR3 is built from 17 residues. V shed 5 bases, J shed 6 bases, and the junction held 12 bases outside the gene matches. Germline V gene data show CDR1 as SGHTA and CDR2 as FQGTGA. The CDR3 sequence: CASSLGLAEGRGNEQFF. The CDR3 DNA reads TGTGCCAGCAGCCTGGGACTAGCGGAAGGACGGGGCAATGAGCAGTTCTTC.

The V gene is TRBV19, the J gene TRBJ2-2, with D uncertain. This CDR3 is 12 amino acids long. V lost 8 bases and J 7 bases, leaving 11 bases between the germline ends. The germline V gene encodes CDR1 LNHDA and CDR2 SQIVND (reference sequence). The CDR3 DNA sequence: TGTGCCAGTGAAAGACAAATCGGGGAGCTGTTTTTT. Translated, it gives CASERQIGELFF.